This T cell receptor (beta chain) was profiled in a study of control samples from healthy donors and cancer patients. V lost 5 bases to trimming and J lost 8 bases, with 9 bases between them. The CDR3 contains 11 residues. Per germline, CDR1 SGHTA and CDR2 FQGNSA. Sequenced by immunoSEQ multiplex PCR; TCRdb stores in-frame clones only, minus some. The table has 150,000 or so clones, approximately 86% seen once. The sequencing input was blood. This clonotype originated in a man younger than 30 in good health. The chain couples TRBV7-2 to TRBJ1-2; D ambiguous. CDR3 sequence: CASSIRRGYTF. In DNA form, the CDR3 reads TGTGCCAGCAGCATAAGAAGGGGCTACACCTTC.